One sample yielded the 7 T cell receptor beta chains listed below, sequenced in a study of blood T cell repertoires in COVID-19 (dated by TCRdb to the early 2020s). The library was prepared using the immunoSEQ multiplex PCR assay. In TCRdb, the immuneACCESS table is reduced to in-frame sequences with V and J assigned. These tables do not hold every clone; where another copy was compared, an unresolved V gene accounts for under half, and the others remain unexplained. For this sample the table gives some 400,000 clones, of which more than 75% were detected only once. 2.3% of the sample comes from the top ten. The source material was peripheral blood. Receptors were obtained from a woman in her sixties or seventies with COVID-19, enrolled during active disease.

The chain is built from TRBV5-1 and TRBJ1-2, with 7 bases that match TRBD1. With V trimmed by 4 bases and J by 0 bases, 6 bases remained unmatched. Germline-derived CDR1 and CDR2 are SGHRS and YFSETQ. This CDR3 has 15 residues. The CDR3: CASSPWDRANYGYTF. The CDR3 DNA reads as TGCGCCAGCAGCCCATGGGACAGAGCTAACTATGGCTACACCTTC.

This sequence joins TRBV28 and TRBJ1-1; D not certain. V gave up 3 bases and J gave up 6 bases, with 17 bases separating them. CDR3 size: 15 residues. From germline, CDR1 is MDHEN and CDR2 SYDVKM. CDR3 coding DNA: TGTGCCAGCAGTTTTGGTACTCTCGCTCGGGCTGAAGCTTTCTTT. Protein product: CASSFGTLARAEAFF.

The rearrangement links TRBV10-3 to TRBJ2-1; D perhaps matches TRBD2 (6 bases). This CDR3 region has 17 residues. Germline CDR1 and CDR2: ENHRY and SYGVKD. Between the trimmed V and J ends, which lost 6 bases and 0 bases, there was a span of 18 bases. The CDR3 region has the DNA TGTGCCATCAGCGATATCTCGGGGGAGAGCTCCTACAATGAGCAGTTCTTC. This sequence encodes CAISDISGESSYNEQFF.

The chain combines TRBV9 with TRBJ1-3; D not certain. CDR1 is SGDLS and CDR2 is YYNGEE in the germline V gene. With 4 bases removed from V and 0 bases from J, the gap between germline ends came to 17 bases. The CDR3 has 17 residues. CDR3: CASSLYREATSGNTIYF. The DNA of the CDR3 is TGTGCCAGCAGCCTATATAGGGAGGCGACCTCTGGAAACACCATATATTTT. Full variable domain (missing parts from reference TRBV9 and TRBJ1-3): DSGVTQTPKHLITATGQRVTLRCSPRSGDLSVYWYQQSLDQGLQFLIQYYNGEERAKGNILERFSAQQFPDLHSELNLSSLELGDSALYFCASSLYREATSGNTIYFGEGSWLTVV.

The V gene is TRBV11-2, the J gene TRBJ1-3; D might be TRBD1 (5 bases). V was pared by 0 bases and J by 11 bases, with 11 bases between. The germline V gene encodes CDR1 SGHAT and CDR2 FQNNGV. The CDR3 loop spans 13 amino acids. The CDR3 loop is CASSLDVQGAIYF. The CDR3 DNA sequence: TGTGCCAGCAGCTTAGATGTTCAGGGCGCCATATATTTT.

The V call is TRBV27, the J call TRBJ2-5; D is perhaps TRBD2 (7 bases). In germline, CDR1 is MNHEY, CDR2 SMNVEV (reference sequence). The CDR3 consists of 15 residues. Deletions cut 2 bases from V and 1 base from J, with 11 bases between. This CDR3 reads CASSLSAGAQETQYF. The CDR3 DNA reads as TGTGCCAGCAGTTTAAGTGCGGGGGCCCAAGAGACCCAGTACTTC.

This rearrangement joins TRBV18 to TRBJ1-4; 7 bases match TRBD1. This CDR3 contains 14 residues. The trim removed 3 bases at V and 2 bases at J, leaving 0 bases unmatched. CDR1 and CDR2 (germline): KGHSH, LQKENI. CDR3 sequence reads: CASSPTGTNEKLFF. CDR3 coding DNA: TGTGCCAGCTCACCGACAGGGACTAATGAAAAACTGTTTTTT.